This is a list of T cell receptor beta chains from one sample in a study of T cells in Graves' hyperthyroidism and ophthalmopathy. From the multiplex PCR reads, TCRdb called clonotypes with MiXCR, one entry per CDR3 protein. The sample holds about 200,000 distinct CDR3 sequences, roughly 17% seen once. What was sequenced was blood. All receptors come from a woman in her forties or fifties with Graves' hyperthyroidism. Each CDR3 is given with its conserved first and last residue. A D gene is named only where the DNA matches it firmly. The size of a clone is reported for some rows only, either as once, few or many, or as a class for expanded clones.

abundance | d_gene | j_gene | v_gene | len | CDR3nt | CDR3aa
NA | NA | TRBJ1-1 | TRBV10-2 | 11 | TGCGCCAGCAGCGGTGGAACTGAAGCTTTCTTT | CASSGGTEAFF
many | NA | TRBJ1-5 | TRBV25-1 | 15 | TGTGCCAGCAGTGATAAGGACAGAGTCAATCAGCCCCAGCATTTT | CASSDKDRVNQPQHF
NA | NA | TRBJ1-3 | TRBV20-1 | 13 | TGCAGTGCTAGAGTGGGGTCTGGAAACACCATATATTTT | CSARVGSGNTIYF
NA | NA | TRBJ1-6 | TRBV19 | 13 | TGTGCCAGTAGGATGGATCAGGATTCACCCCTCCACTTT | CASRMDQDSPLHF
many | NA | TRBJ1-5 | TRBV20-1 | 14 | TGCAGTGCAACCGACAGGACTAGCAATCAGCCCCAGCATTTT | CSATDRTSNQPQHF
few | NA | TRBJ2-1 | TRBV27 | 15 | TGTGCCAGCAGGGAGTGGCAGGCCTACAACAATGAGCAGTTCTTC | CASREWQAYNNEQFF
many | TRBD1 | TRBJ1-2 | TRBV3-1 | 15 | TGTGCCAGCAGCCAAGTCGGGACAGCGGGGGATGGCTACACCTTC | CASSQVGTAGDGYTF
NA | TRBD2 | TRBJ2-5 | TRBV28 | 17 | TGTGCCAGCAGTTTGAGACTAGCGGGAGTACTTGGAGAGACCCAGTACTTC | CASSLRLAGVLGETQYF
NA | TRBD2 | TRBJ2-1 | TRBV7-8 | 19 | TGTGCCAGCAGCTTAACAAGGACTAGCGGGAGGAGTCCCTACAATGAGCAGTTCTTC | CASSLTRTSGRSPYNEQFF
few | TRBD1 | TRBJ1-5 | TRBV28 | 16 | TGTGCCAGCAGTTTTTCACAGGGGGAGATGCATCAGCCCCAGCATTTT | CASSFSQGEMHQPQHF
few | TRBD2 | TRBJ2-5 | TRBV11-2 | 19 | TGTGCCAGCAGCTTAGGGGTAGGGGCGGGAGGGCTCCTACGAGAGACCCAGTACTTC | CASSLGVGAGGLLRETQYF
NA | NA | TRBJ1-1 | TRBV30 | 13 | TGTGCCTGGAGCAGTACAGGAAAGTTAAAAGCTTTCTTT | CAWSSTGKLKAFF
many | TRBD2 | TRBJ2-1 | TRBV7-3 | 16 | TGTGCCAGCAGCTTCGGACTAGCGGGAGAGTACAATGAGCAGTTCTTC | CASSFGLAGEYNEQFF
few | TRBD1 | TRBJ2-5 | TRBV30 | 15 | TGTGCCTGGAGCCAAAAGGGACAGGGGCCGGAGACCCAGTACTTC | CAWSQKGQGPETQYF
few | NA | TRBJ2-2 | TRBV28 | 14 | TGTGCCAGCAACCAGGGACTCCCAACCGGGGAGCTGTTTTTT | CASNQGLPTGELFF
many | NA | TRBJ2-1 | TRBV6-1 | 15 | TGTGCCAGCAGTGACGGGACAAGCTCCTACAATGAGCAGTTCTTC | CASSDGTSSYNEQFF
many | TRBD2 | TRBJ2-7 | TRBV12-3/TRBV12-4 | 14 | TGTGCCAGCAGTCGGGGGGGAGGGACCTACGAGCAGTACTTC | CASSRGGGTYEQYF
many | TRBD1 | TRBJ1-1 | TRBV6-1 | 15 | TGTGCCAGCAGGTATCCGGGACAGCCGAACACTGAAGCTTTCTTT | CASRYPGQPNTEAFF
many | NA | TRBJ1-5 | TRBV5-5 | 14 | TGTGCCAGCAGCGACGACTGGCGCAATCAGCCCCAGCATTTT | CASSDDWRNQPQHF
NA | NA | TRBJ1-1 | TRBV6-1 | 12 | TGTGCCAGCAGAAACAGGGCCGCTGAAGCTTTCTTT | CASRNRAAEAFF
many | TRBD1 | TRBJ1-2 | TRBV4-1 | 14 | TGCGCCAGCAGCCAGCTACAGGGGAACTATGGCTACACCTTC | CASSQLQGNYGYTF
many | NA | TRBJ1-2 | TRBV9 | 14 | TGTGCCAGCAGCGCAACCAGTTTTAACTATGGCTACACCTTC | CASSATSFNYGYTF
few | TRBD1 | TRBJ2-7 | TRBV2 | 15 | TGTGCCAGCAGTGAAATGGGGACAGCCCTGTACGAGCAGTACTTC | CASSEMGTALYEQYF
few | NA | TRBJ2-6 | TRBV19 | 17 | TGTGCCAGTAGTATAGGTAACTCGGTTTCTGGGGCCAACGTCCTGACTTTC | CASSIGNSVSGANVLTF
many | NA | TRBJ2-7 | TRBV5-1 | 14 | TGCGCCAGCAGCTTTGGTGGGCTCTCCTACGAGCAGTACTTC | CASSFGGLSYEQYF
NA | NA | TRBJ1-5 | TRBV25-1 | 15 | TGTGCCAGCAACCGGAGGTCCGTAAGCAATCAGCCCCAGCATTTT | CASNRRSVSNQPQHF
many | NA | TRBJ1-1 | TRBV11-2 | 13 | TGTGCCAGCAGCTTGAACGGAGGGGAGAGGGCTTTCTTT | CASSLNGGERAFF
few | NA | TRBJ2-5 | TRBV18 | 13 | TGTGCCAGCTCACCAGCCAGGGCTGAGACCCAGTACTTC | CASSPARAETQYF
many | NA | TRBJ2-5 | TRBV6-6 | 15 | TGTGCCAGCAGTTACTCTCCGGGCCACCGAGAGACCCAGTACTTC | CASSYSPGHRETQYF
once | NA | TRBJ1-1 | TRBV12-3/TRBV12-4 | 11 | TGTGCCAGCAGTCTACCCTTTGAAGCTTTCTTT | CASSLPFEAFF
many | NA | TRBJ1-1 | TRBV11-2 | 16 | TGTGCCAGCAGCCCTCGAGGGGTGGGAATGAACACTGAAGCTTTCTTT | CASSPRGVGMNTEAFF
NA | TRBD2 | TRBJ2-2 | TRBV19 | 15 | TGTGCCAGTAGTGGGCTAGCGGATTACACCGGGGAGCTGTTTTTT | CASSGLADYTGELFF
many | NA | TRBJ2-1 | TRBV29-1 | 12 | TGCAGGGACGTGAGCCCATACAATGAGCAGTTCTTC | CRDVSPYNEQFF
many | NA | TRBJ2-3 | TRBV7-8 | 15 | TGTGCCAGCAGCTTGCCGGGACTTAGCACAGATACGCAGTATTTT | CASSLPGLSTDTQYF
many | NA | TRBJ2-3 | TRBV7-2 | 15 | TGTGCCAGCAGCTCCCCGGGACCGGGGGTGATGGCGCAGTATTTT | CASSSPGPGVMAQYF
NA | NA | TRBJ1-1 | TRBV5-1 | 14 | TGCGCCAGCAGCTTGGTCGGACCGGGGATTGAAGCTTTCTTT | CASSLVGPGIEAFF
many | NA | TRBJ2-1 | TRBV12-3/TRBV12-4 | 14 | TGTGCCAGCAGTCCAGGACCCGATTTTGGTGAGCAGTTCTTC | CASSPGPDFGEQFF
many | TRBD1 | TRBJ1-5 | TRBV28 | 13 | TGTGCCAGCACGGACAGGGTCGGTCAGCCCCAGCATTTT | CASTDRVGQPQHF
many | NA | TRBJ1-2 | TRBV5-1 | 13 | TGCGCCAGCAGCTTGGGGATGTACTATGGCTACACCTTC | CASSLGMYYGYTF
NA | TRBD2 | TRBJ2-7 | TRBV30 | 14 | TGTGCCTGGAGTGTAGCGGGGGGCGCCTACGAGCAGTACTTC | CAWSVAGGAYEQYF